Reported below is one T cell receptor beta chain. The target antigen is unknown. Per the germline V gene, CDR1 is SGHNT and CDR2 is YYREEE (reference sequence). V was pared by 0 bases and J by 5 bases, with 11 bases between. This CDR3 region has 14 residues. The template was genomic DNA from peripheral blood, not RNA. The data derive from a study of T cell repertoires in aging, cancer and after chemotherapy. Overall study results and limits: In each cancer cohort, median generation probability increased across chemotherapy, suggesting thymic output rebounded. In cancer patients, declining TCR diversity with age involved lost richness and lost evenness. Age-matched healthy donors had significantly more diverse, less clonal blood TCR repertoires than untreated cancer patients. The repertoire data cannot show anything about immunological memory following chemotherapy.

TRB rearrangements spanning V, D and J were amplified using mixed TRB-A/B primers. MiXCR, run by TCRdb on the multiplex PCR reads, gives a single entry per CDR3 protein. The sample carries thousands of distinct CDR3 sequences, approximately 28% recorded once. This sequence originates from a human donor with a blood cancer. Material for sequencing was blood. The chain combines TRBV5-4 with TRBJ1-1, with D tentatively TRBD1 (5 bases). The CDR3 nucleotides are TGTGCCAGCAGCTTGGCGGGGGTATCGACTGAAGCTTTCTTT. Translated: CASSLAGVSTEAFF.